These 26 T cell receptor beta chains were sequenced from one sample in a study of tumor and adjacent non-tumor tissue in lung cancer. The library came from three nested PCR rounds adapted from ARM-PCR protocols. MiXCR, applied by TCRdb to the multiplex PCR reads, yields one record per CDR3 protein. The data hold about 200,000 distinct CDR3 sequences, with 60% to 85% observed a single time. RNA was extracted from bulk tissue without any cell sorting. Sequenced sample: lung tumor tissue. The receptors were gathered from a man in his sixties with non-small cell lung cancer.

As for this clonotype: A junction boundary mismatches the germline segment, possibly from a read error. This chain uses TRBV11-2 with TRBJ2-7; D is unclear. Germline values: CDR1 SGHAT, CDR2 FQNNGV. This CDR3 is built from 17 residues. CDR3 residues: CASSLVWGQLHSYEQYF. The CDR3 DNA follows: TGTGCAAGCAGCTTAGTTTGGGGTCAGCTTCACTCCTACGAGCAGTATTTC.

About this clonotype: Possible read error: a much larger clone is one base away. Because the CDR3 is missing its conserved closing phenylalanine or tryptophan, this is likely a read error. This rearrangement joins TRBV12-3 or TRBV12-4 to TRBJ2-3; D gene ambiguous. CDR3 length equals 11 residues. The V end lost 0 bases, the J end lost 9 bases, and 4 bases lay between the germline ends. The CDR3 reads CASSLAKTQYL. The CDR3 DNA reads TGTGCCAGCAGTTTAGCGAAAACGCAGTATCTT.

Turning to this clonotype: A much larger clone sits a single nucleotide away, making a read error possible. The CDR3 reads CASSYSRILTAEQYF. DNA for the CDR3: TGTGCCAGCAGTTACTCAAGAATTTTAACAGCCGAGCAGTACTTC. J is TRBJ2-7 and V is TRBV6-5; D gene uncertain. Germline-derived CDR1 and CDR2 are MNHEY and SVGAGI. Trimming removed 0 bases at V and 6 bases at J, with 15 bases between. This CDR3 comprises 15 residues.

A note on this clonotype: This could be a read error, since a much larger clone is one nucleotide away. Without the conserved terminal phenylalanine or tryptophan, this CDR3 likely stems from a read error. V gene TRBV29-1 combines with J gene TRBJ1-1; D might be TRBD1 (6 bases). CDR3 length: 12 residues. Trimming removed 7 bases from V and 2 bases from J, with 11 bases in between. CDR1 is SQVTM, CDR2 ANQGSEA, per germline. The CDR3 nucleotides are TGCAGCGGTTACAGGGTTAACACTGAAGCTTTCGTT. Protein product: CSGYRVNTEAFV.

This clonotype was recorded only once. Sequence at one end of the junction differs from germline and may be a read error. The J gene is TRBJ1-5, the V gene TRBV6-2 or TRBV6-3, with a tentative D call TRBD1 (6 bases). The CDR3 length is 16 residues. CDR1 and CDR2 (germline): MNHEY, SVGEGT. CDR3 loop: CTSSYERGAGNQPQHF. In nucleotides, the CDR3 is TGTACCAGTAGTTACGAGCGGGGGGCGGGCAATCAGCCCCAGCATTTT.

On this clonotype itself: A read error may be the cause here, since a much bigger clone is one base away. The rearrangement links TRBV20-1 to TRBJ2-3, with a possible D match to TRBD2 (6 bases). The CDR3 has 14 residues. Per the germline V gene, CDR1 is DFQATT and CDR2 is SNEGSKA (reference sequence). As DNA, the CDR3 is TGCAGTGCTAGTCCCGTAACTAGCATAGATACGCAGTATTTT. Amino acids: CSASPVTSIDTQYF.

The rearrangement uses TRBV12-5 and TRBJ1-6; TRBD1 aligns across 9 bases. Germline V gives CDR1 LGHNT, CDR2 FRNRAP. The CDR3 is made up of 18 amino acids. After removal of 7 bases from V and 3 bases from J, the junction contained 13 bases not matched to a gene. The chain's CDR3 is CASAFHTGTGNYNSPLHF. The CDR3, as DNA: TGTGCTAGTGCTTTCCACACCGGGACAGGGAACTATAATTCACCCCTCCACTTT. Combining the CDR3 with reference TRBV12-5 and TRBJ1-6 gives the whole variable domain DARVTQTPRHKVTEMGQEVTMRCQPILGHNTVFWYRQTMMQGLELLAYFRNRAPLDDSGMPKDRFSAEMPDATLATLKIQPSEPRDSAVYFCASAFHTGTGNYNSPLHFGNGTRLTVT.

Of note for this clonotype: A read error may account for a junction end that differs from germline. Written as DNA, the CDR3 is TGTGCCAGCAGCGCGGGACATGGGGCGTATCAGCCCCGGCATTTT. As protein: CASSAGHGAYQPRHF. This chain uses TRBV12-3 or TRBV12-4 with TRBJ1-5; weak D call: TRBD1 (6 bases). This CDR3 is built from 15 residues.

This clonotype came up a few times. This rearrangement joins TRBV6-1 to TRBJ2-3; 8 positions agree with TRBD1. V trimming: 0 bases; J trimming: 4 bases; junction bases outside the gene matches: 6. CDR3 length: 16 residues. The germline V gene has CDR1 MNHNS and CDR2 SASEGT. CDR3 sequence (DNA): TGTGCCAGCAGTGAAGCGGTATTACAGGGGGCAGATACGCAGTATTTT. This codes for CASSEAVLQGADTQYF.

The CDR3 DNA is TGCAGTGCTAGAGATCCACGGGCAGAAGGCAATGAGCAGTTCTTC. It yields the protein CSARDPRAEGNEQFF. This chain joins TRBV20-1 and TRBJ2-1; D not certain. The V gene lost 0 bases and the J gene lost 6 bases, with 15 bases spanning the gap. Germline assignment: CDR1 DFQATT and CDR2 SNEGSKA (reference sequence). This CDR3 has 15 amino acids.

The chain carries TRBV12-3 or TRBV12-4 and TRBJ2-7; D tentatively fits TRBD1 or TRBD2 (5 bases each). V lost 6 bases, J lost 6 bases, and 15 bases lay in between. CDR3 length equals 13 residues. CDR3 coding DNA: TGTGCCAGCAGATTGGGACCGTCGGGCGAGCAGTACTTC. This encodes CASRLGPSGEQYF.

In the case of this clonotype: A read error is likely, as this CDR3 ends without the conserved phenylalanine or tryptophan. Because the CDR3's place on the DNA is in doubt, the DNA is left out and the CDR3 is given as listed by TCRdb. This chain joins TRBV6-2 or TRBV6-3 and TRBJ2-3. Germline loops: CDR1 MNHEY, CDR2 SVGEGT. The CDR3 is 13 amino acids long, termini counted. The CDR3 loop is CASSLGIPDTQNS.

Comment on this clonotype: A read error may account for a junction end that differs from germline. The rearrangement joins TRBV29-1 to TRBJ1-1; no clear D gene. In germline, CDR1 is SQVTM, CDR2 ANQGSEA. The CDR3 loop spans 12 amino acids. In DNA form, the CDR3 reads TGCAGCGTCGAAGGTAGATCCGCTGAAGCTATCTTT. It translates to CSVEGRSAEAIF.

Of note for this clonotype: As the CDR3 is not closed by the conserved phenylalanine or tryptophan, this likely results from a read error. This chain uses TRBV12-3 or TRBV12-4 with TRBJ1-4, with D tentatively TRBD1 (5 bases). Trimming shortened V by 7 bases and J by 8 bases, and 20 bases separated the two germline ends. The CDR3 runs 15 residues. In nucleotides, the CDR3 is TGTGCCAGCACCACTTCTGGGGGGATGAGGGAAAAACTGTTTTTA. Translated, it gives CASTTSGGMREKLFL.

With respect to this clonotype: Given a much more abundant clone one base away, this may be a read error. The V and J genes are TRBV7-8 and TRBJ1-2; no clear D gene. V was cut by 2 bases and J by 7 bases, with 14 bases left in between. Per germline, CDR1 SGHVS and CDR2 FQNEAQ. The CDR3 covers 14 residues. CDR3 amino acids: CASSLRSKDGGYTF. The CDR3 coding sequence is TGTGCCAGCAGCTTAAGATCCAAGGACGGTGGCTACACCTTC.

A remark on this clonotype: One base away lies a much larger clone, so this may be a sequencing read error. This sequence joins TRBV20-1 and TRBJ2-7, with 8 nucleotides matching TRBD2. Germline CDR1 and CDR2: DFQATT and SNEGSKA (reference sequence). The V gene end was trimmed by 6 bases and the J gene end by 5 bases; junction bases not matched to a gene: 12. The length of the CDR3 is 14 residues. The CDR3: CSAYRVSGTDEQYF. The CDR3 nucleotides are TGCAGTGCATACCGGGTTAGCGGGACTGACGAGCAGTACTTC.

Remarks on this clonotype: The junction does not match germline at one end; this may be a read error. The CDR3 DNA reads TGTGCCAGCAGTTACTCATATTTGGGACATTCCAGCTCCTACGAGCAATACTTC. It codes for CASSYSYLGHSSSYEQYF. The V gene is TRBV6-5, the J gene TRBJ2-7; maybe TRBD1 (6 bases). The CDR3 runs 18 residues. Per germline, CDR1 MNHEY and CDR2 SVGAGI.

This clonotype was seen many times. This chain joins TRBV24-1 and TRBJ2-3; D not certain. The CDR3 runs 12 residues. Germline values: CDR1 KGHDR, CDR2 SFDVKD. The germline V and J ends were trimmed by 1 base and 5 bases, with 3 bases remaining between them. CDR3 nucleotides: TGTGCCACCAGTGATTTTGAAGATACGCAGTATTTT. Translating it yields CATSDFEDTQYF.

This clonotype has only a few counts. This chain uses TRBV12-3 or TRBV12-4 with TRBJ1-3; no clear D gene. The CDR3 extends over 15 amino acids. The V end was cut by 1 base, the J end by 5 bases, with 12 bases between. The CDR3 region is CASSLVRAGRNTIYF. The CDR3 DNA is TGTGCCAGCAGTTTAGTTAGGGCAGGACGAAACACCATATATTTT.

As for this clonotype: The junction does not match germline at one end; this may be a read error. In DNA, the CDR3 is TGCGCCAGCAGGCAAGGGACTAGCGTATCAGATACGCAGTATTTT. Translated, it gives CASRQGTSVSDTQYF. V is TRBV4-3 and J is TRBJ2-3; 10 bases map to TRBD2. This CDR3 has 15 residues. Germline CDR1 reads LGHNA; CDR2 reads YSLEER.

Comments on this clonotype: An end of the junction differs from the germline gene, which may be a read error. J is TRBJ1-2 and V is TRBV11-2, with D possibly being TRBD1 (6 bases). Germline V gene sequence: CDR1 SGHAT, CDR2 FQNNGV. The CDR3 is 16 amino acids. CDR3 sequence reads: CTSRNSGQLYNYGYVF. The CDR3 DNA reads as TGTACCAGCAGAAATAGTGGACAGCTTTATAACTATGGCTACGTCTTC.

This rearrangement joins TRBV6-6 to TRBJ2-7, with a tentative D call TRBD2 (6 bases). The CDR3 spans 18 residues. Trimming took 2 bases from V and 5 from J, leaving 25 bases between them. Per the germline V gene, CDR1 is MNHNY and CDR2 is SVGAGI (reference sequence). Here the CDR3 DNA reads TGTGCCAGCAGTTACCTCGGACTAACGGGAGATTGTAGCAACGAGCAGTACTTC. Translated: CASSYLGLTGDCSNEQYF.

This clonotype appeared many times. This chain connects TRBV4-2 to TRBJ2-5; possibly TRBD1 for D (5 bases). V lost 3 bases, J lost 3 bases, and 11 bases lay in between. The CDR3 consists of 14 residues. CDR1 is LGHNA, CDR2 YNFKEQ, per germline. This chain's CDR3 is CASSQDDSKETQYF. Written as DNA, the CDR3 is TGTGCCAGCAGCCAGGATGACAGTAAAGAGACCCAGTACTTC.

With regard to this clonotype: A single base separates this from a much larger clone, so it may be a read error. The chain combines TRBV6-2 or TRBV6-3 with TRBJ2-7; either TRBD1 or TRBD2 may supply D (5 bases each). Germline V gene sequence: CDR1 MNHEY, CDR2 SVGEGT. CDR3 size: 15 residues. The CDR3 is CASGYSGTVLLEQYF. CDR3 DNA sequence: TGTGCCAGCGGTTACTCTGGGACGGTTTTACTCGAGCAGTACTTC.

On this clonotype itself: The CDR3 does not close with the conserved phenylalanine or tryptophan, likely indicating a read error. The DNA of the CDR3 is TGCAGTGCTCTTCGTGGAGAATATTTATTTGGCTACACCTCC. Translated: CSALRGEYLFGYTS. The chain recombines TRBV20-1 with TRBJ1-2; D is uncertain. Per the germline V gene, CDR1 is DFQATT and CDR2 is SNEGSKA (reference sequence). CDR3 size: 14 residues. V gave up 5 bases and J gave up 7 bases, with 20 bases separating them.

The chain recombines TRBV20-1 with TRBJ2-1; 12 nucleotides line up with TRBD2. J was trimmed by 13 bases and V by 6 bases; bases with no gene match: 19. Germline CDR1 and CDR2: DFQATT and SNEGSKA (reference sequence). There are 16 residues in the CDR3. The CDR3 coding sequence is TGCAGTGCGACACAGCATAGAGGACTAGCGGGATCAGGTCAGTTCTTC. Amino acid sequence: CSATQHRGLAGSGQFF.